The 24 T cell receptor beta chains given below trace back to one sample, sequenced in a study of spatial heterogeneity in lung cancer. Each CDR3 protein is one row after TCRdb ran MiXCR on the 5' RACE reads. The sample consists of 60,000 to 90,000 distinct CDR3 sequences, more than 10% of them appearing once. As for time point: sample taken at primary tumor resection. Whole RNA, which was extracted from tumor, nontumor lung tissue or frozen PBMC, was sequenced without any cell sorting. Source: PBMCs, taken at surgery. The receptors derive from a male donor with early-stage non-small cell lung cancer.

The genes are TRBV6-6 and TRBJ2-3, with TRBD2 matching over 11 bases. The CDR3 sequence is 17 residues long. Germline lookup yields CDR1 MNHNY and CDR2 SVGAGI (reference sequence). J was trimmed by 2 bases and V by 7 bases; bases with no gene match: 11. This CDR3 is CASTFLGTSGYTDTQYF. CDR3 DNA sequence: TGTGCCAGCACCTTCTTAGGGACTAGCGGCTACACAGATACGCAGTATTTT.

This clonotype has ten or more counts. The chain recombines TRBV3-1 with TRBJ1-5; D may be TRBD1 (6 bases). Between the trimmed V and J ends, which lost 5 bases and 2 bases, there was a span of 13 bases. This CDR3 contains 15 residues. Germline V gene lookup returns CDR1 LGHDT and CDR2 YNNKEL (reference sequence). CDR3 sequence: CASSLTSGGNQPQHF. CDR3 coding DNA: TGTGCCAGCAGCTTAACTTCAGGGGGCAATCAGCCCCAGCATTTT.

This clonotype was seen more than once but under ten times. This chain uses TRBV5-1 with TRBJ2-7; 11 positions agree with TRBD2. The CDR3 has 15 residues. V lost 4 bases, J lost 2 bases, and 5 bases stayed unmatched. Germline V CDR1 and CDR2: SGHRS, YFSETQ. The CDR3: CASSPGTSGPYEQYF. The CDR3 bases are TGCGCCAGCAGCCCCGGGACTAGCGGTCCCTACGAGCAGTACTTC.

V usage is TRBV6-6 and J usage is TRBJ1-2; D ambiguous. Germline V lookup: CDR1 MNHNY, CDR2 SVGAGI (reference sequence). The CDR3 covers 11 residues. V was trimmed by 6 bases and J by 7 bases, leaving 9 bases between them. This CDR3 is CASRGVLGYTF. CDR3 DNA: TGTGCCAGCAGGGGAGTACTTGGCTACACCTTC.

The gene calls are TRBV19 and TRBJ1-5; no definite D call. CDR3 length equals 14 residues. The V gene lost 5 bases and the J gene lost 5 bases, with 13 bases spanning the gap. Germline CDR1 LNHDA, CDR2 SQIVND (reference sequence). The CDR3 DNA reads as TGTGCCAGTAGTGCTATCAGGCGGGATCAGCCCCAGCATTTT. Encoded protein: CASSAIRRDQPQHF. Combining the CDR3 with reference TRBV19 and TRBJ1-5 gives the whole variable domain DGGITQSPKYLFRKEGQNVTLSCEQNLNHDAMYWYRQDPGQGLRLIYYSQIVNDFQKGDIAEGYSVSREKKESFPLTVTSAQKNPTAFYLCASSAIRRDQPQHFGDGTRLSIL.

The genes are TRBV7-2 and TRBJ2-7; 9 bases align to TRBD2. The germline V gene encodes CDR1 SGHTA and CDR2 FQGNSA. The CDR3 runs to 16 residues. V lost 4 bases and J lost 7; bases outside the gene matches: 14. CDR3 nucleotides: TGTGCCAGCAGCTACACCTTAGCGGGAGTACTGAGTGAGCAGTACTTC. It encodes CASSYTLAGVLSEQYF.

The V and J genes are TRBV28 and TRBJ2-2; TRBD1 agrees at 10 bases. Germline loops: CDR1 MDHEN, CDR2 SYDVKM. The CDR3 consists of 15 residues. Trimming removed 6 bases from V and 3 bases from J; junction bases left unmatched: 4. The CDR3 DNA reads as TGTGCCAGCAGAAAGGGGACAGGGGACACCGGGGAGCTGTTTTTT. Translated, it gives CASRKGTGDTGELFF.

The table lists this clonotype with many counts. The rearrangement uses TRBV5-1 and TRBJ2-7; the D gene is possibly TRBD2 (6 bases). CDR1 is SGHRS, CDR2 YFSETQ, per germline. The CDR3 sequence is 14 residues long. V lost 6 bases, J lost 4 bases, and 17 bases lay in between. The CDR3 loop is CASTSGGTMYEQYF. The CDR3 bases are TGCGCCAGCACCTCTGGCGGGACCATGTACGAGCAGTACTTC.

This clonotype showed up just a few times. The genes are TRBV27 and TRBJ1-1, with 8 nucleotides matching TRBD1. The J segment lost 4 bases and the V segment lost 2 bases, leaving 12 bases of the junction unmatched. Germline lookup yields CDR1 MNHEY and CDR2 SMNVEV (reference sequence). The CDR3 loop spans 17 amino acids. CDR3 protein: CASSLRGAGGLVTEAFF. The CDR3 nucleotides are TGTGCCAGCAGTTTACGGGGCGCAGGGGGCTTGGTCACTGAAGCTTTCTTT.

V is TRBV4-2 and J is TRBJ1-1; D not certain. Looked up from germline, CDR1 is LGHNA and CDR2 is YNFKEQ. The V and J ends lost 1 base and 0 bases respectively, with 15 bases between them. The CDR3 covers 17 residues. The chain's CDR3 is CASSQGRGLKMNTEAFF. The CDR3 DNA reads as TGTGCCAGCAGCCAAGGGCGCGGTCTAAAAATGAACACTGAAGCTTTCTTT.

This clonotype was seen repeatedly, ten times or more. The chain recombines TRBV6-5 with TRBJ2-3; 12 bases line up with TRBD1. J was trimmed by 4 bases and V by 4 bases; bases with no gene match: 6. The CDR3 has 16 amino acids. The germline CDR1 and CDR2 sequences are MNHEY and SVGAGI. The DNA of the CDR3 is TGTGCCAGCAGTTCCGGGACAGGGGGCATATCAGATACGCAGTATTTT. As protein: CASSSGTGGISDTQYF.

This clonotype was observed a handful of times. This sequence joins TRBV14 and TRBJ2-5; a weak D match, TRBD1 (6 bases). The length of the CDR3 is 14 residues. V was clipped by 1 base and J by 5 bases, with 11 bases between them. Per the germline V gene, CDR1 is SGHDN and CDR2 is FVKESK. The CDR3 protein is CASSQARGTETQYF. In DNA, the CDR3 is TGTGCCAGCAGCCAAGCAAGGGGGACGGAGACCCAGTACTTC.

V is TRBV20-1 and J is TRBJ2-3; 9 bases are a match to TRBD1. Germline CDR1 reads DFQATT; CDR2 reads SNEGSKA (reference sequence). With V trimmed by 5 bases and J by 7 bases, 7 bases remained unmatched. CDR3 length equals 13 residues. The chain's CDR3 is CSAFRDRENTQYF. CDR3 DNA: TGCAGTGCTTTCCGGGACAGGGAAAATACGCAGTATTTT.

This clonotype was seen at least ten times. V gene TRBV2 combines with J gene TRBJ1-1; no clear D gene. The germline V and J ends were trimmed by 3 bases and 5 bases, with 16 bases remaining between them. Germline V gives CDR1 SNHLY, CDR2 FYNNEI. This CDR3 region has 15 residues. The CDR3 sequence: CASSDRIGPGTEAFF. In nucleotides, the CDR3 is TGTGCCAGCAGTGACCGAATTGGTCCAGGTACTGAAGCTTTCTTT.

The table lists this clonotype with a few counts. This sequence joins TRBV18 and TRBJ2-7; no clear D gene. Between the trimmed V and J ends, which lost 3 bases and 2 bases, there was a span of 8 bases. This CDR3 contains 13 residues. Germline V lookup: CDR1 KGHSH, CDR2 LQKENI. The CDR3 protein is CASSPTPAYEQYF. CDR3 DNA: TGTGCCAGCTCACCGACACCAGCCTACGAGCAGTACTTC. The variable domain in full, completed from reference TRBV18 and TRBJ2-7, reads NAGVMQNPRHLVRRRGQEARLRCSPMKGHSHVYWYRQLPEEGLKFMVYLQKENIIDESGMPKERFSAEFPKEGPSILRIQQVVRGDSAAYFCASSPTPAYEQYFGPGTRLTVT.

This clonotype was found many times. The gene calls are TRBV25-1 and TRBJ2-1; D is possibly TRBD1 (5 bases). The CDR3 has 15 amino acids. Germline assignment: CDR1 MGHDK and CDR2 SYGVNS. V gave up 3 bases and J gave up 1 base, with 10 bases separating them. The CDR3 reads CASSDGKGSYNEQFF. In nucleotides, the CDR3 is TGTGCCAGCAGTGATGGAAAGGGGTCCTACAATGAGCAGTTCTTC. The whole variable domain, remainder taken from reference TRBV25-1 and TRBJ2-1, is EADIYQTPRYLVIGTGKKITLECSQTMGHDKMYWYQQDPGMELHLIHYSYGVNSTEKGDLSSESTVSRIRTEHFPLTLESARPSHTSQYLCASSDGKGSYNEQFFGPGTRLTVL.

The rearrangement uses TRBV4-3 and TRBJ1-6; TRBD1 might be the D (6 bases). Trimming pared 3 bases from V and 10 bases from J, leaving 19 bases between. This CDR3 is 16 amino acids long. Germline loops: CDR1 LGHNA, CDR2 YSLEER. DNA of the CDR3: TGCGCCAGCAGCCAGGGAAGGGGGACTTGGGGGTCACCCCTCCACTTT. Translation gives CASSQGRGTWGSPLHF.

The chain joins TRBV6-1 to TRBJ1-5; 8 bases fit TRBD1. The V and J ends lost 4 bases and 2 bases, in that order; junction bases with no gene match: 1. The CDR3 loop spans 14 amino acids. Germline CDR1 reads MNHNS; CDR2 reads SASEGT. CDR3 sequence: CASSVTGGNQPQHF. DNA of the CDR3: TGTGCCAGCAGTGTGACAGGGGGCAATCAGCCCCAGCATTTT.

The CDR3 nucleotides read TGTGCCAGCAGCAGTAGACAGGCGGATACGCAGTATTTT. It codes for CASSSRQADTQYF. This sequence joins TRBV7-9 and TRBJ2-3; tentative D call: TRBD1 (6 bases). This CDR3 contains 13 residues. V was clipped by 5 bases and J by 6 bases, with 12 bases between them. The germline gives CDR1 SEHNR, CDR2 FQNEAQ (reference sequence).

As DNA, the CDR3 is TGTGCCAGCAGCCCATGGGCGGGAGAGACAGATACGCAGTATTTT. Its translation is CASSPWAGETDTQYF. The chain couples TRBV6-5 to TRBJ2-3; TRBD2 matches 7 bases. Germline loops: CDR1 MNHEY, CDR2 SVGAGI. Trimming at V came to 6 bases and at J to 3 bases, leaving 9 bases not matched to a gene. The CDR3 runs to 15 residues.

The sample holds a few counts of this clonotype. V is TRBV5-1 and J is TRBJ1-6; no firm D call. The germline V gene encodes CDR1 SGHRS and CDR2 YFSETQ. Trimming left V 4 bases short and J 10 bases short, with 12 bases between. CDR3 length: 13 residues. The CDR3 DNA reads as TGCGCCAGCAGCGGAGAAGGTCAGTCACCCCTCCACTTT. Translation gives CASSGEGQSPLHF.

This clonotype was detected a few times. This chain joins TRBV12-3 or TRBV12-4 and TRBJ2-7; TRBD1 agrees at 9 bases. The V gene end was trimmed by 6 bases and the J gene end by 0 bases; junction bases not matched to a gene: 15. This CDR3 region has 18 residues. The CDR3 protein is CASSRGQGRLSYSYEQYF. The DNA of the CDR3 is TGTGCCAGCAGCCGTGGACAGGGGCGACTCTCATACTCCTACGAGCAGTACTTC.

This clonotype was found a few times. The CDR3 nucleotides are TGTGCCAGCAGCTTACTGGGCCAAAACTATGGCTACACCTTC. Its translation: CASSLLGQNYGYTF. The chain carries TRBV7-2 and TRBJ1-2; D ambiguous. The CDR3 consists of 14 residues. V lost 2 bases and J lost 2, with 9 bases in between. CDR1 and CDR2 from the germline V gene are SGHTA and FQGNSA.

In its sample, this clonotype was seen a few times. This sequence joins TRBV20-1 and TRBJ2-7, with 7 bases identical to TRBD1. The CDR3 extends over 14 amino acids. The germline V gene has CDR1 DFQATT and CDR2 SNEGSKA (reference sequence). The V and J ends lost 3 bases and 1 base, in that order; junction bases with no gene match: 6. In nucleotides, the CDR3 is TGCAGTGCTAGCTGGACAGGCCCATCCTACGAGCAGTACTTC. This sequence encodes CSASWTGPSYEQYF.